This is a list of T cell receptor beta chains from one sample in a study of T cell repertoires in cytomegalovirus infection. TCRdb redid the calling of the reads with MiXCR, one entry per CDR3 protein. The repertoire consists of around 530,000 distinct CDR3 sequences, with about 17% occurring once and the leading ten covering 24%. Sequencing was carried out using CD8+ T cells from PBMCs. The origin of the receptors is a human donor in good health (CMV status not recorded). Some clones in this sample may be carry-over from other donors' samples. Both conserved end residues are part of each CDR3. Fields, in order: CDR3 protein, CDR3 DNA, D gene, V gene, J gene, clone size. D genes are given only for firm matches. Expanded clones are given a class, and other clones once, few, many or no size at all.

cdr3_aa: CASSLTGLRTEAFF
cdr3_nt: TGTGCCAGCAGCTTGACAGGGTTGCGGACTGAAGCTTTCTTT
d_call: TRBD1
v_call: TRBV7-2
j_call: TRBJ1-1
clone_size: many

cdr3_aa: CASIHRRGSGNTIYF
cdr3_nt: TGTGCCAGCATACATCGCAGGGGCTCTGGAAACACCATATATTTT
d_call: .
v_call: TRBV2
j_call: TRBJ1-3
clone_size: .

cdr3_aa: CASSYDPRGGAYEQYF
cdr3_nt: TGTGCCAGCAGTTACGACCCTCGGGGCGGAGCCTACGAGCAGTACTTC
d_call: .
v_call: TRBV6-2/TRBV6-3
j_call: TRBJ2-7
clone_size: few

cdr3_aa: CASSRTLGGDTEAFF
cdr3_nt: TGCGCCAGCAGCCGGACCCTCGGGGGGGACACTGAAGCTTTCTTT
d_call: .
v_call: TRBV5-1
j_call: TRBJ1-1
clone_size: .

cdr3_aa: CASSYGRTYEQYF
cdr3_nt: TGTGCCAGCAGCTATGGACGAACCTACGAGCAGTACTTC
d_call: .
v_call: TRBV14
j_call: TRBJ2-7
clone_size: .

cdr3_aa: CASSLPPFAKDSSGNTIYF
cdr3_nt: TGTGCCAGCAGCTTACCTCCTTTCGCGAAGGACAGCTCTGGAAACACCATATATTTT
d_call: .
v_call: TRBV11-2
j_call: TRBJ1-3
clone_size: .

cdr3_aa: CASSQRDTRSGANVLTF
cdr3_nt: TGCGCCAGCAGCCAGAGGGACACGCGCTCTGGGGCCAACGTCCTGACTTTC
d_call: .
v_call: TRBV4-1
j_call: TRBJ2-6
clone_size: many

cdr3_aa: CASSPTSGSYTDTQYF
cdr3_nt: TGTGCCAGCAGTCCCACTAGCGGGAGTTATACAGATACGCAGTATTTT
d_call: TRBD2
v_call: TRBV28
j_call: TRBJ2-3
clone_size: many

cdr3_aa: CASSFGASEAFF
cdr3_nt: TGTGCCAGCAGTTTTGGTGCTTCTGAAGCTTTCTTT
d_call: .
v_call: TRBV12-3/TRBV12-4
j_call: TRBJ1-1
clone_size: few

cdr3_aa: CSVDEFERPEGAFF
cdr3_nt: TGCAGCGTTGATGAGTTTGAGAGGCCCGAAGGGGCTTTCTTT
d_call: .
v_call: TRBV29-1
j_call: TRBJ1-1
clone_size: .

cdr3_aa: CASSFPADSSYEQYF
cdr3_nt: TGTGCCAGCAGCTTTCCAGCGGACAGCTCCTACGAGCAGTACTTC
d_call: .
v_call: TRBV7-6
j_call: TRBJ2-7
clone_size: few

cdr3_aa: CASSEFGVPPFYGYTF
cdr3_nt: TGTGCCAGCAGTGAATTCGGCGTTCCACCATTCTATGGCTACACCTTC
d_call: .
v_call: TRBV25-1
j_call: TRBJ1-2
clone_size: .

cdr3_aa: CASSQAPGAPGRNTIYF
cdr3_nt: TGCGCCAGCAGTCAAGCCCCGGGGGCCCCAGGGAGAAACACCATATATTTT
d_call: .
v_call: TRBV23-1
j_call: TRBJ1-3
clone_size: .

cdr3_aa: CASVDRDGYGYTF
cdr3_nt: TGTGCCAGCGTCGACAGGGACGGCTATGGCTACACCTTC
d_call: TRBD1
v_call: TRBV27
j_call: TRBJ1-2
clone_size: few

cdr3_aa: CSAYPRGRDYEQYF
cdr3_nt: TGCAGTGCTTACCCCAGGGGGCGCGACTACGAGCAGTACTTC
d_call: TRBD1
v_call: TRBV20-1
j_call: TRBJ2-7
clone_size: many

cdr3_aa: CASGLENGYTF
cdr3_nt: TGTGCTAGTGGTTTGGAGAATGGCTACACCTTC
d_call: .
v_call: TRBV12-5
j_call: TRBJ1-2
clone_size: .

cdr3_aa: CASSLLDSNEQFF
cdr3_nt: TGTGCCAGCAGTTTATTGGACAGCAATGAGCAGTTCTTC
d_call: .
v_call: TRBV27
j_call: TRBJ2-1
clone_size: .

cdr3_aa: CASSSYVGQGTDTQYF
cdr3_nt: TGTGCCAGCAGCTCCTACGTGGGACAGGGAACAGATACGCAGTATTTT
d_call: TRBD1
v_call: TRBV5-5
j_call: TRBJ2-3
clone_size: few

cdr3_aa: CASSQEGGNEKLFF
cdr3_nt: TGCGCCAGCAGCCAAGAGGGGGGTAATGAAAAACTGTTTTTT
d_call: .
v_call: TRBV4-1
j_call: TRBJ1-4
clone_size: .

cdr3_aa: CASSLVAGTGNTIYF
cdr3_nt: TGTGCCAGCAGCTTAGTGGCGGGGACTGGAAACACCATATATTTT
d_call: .
v_call: TRBV7-9
j_call: TRBJ1-3
clone_size: few

cdr3_aa: CASFGQDDYEQYF
cdr3_nt: TGTGCCAGCTTCGGACAGGATGATTACGAGCAGTACTTC
d_call: TRBD1
v_call: TRBV2
j_call: TRBJ2-7
clone_size: few

cdr3_aa: CASSQDPGAEQFF
cdr3_nt: TGCGCCAGCAGCCAAGATCCGGGGGCTGAGCAGTTCTTC
d_call: .
v_call: TRBV4-1
j_call: TRBJ2-1
clone_size: .

cdr3_aa: CATALGPGYEQYF
cdr3_nt: TGTGCCACCGCGCTGGGGCCGGGCTACGAGCAGTACTTC
d_call: .
v_call: TRBV24-1
j_call: TRBJ2-7
clone_size: .

cdr3_aa: CASSLSHRQSRSPLHF
cdr3_nt: TGTGCCAGCAGTTTGTCCCACCGCCAGAGCCGATCACCCCTCCACTTT
d_call: .
v_call: TRBV12-3/TRBV12-4
j_call: TRBJ1-6
clone_size: .

cdr3_aa: CSANGGTANTGELFF
cdr3_nt: TGCAGTGCTAACGGGGGAACAGCGAACACCGGGGAGCTGTTTTTT
d_call: .
v_call: TRBV20-1
j_call: TRBJ2-2
clone_size: .

cdr3_aa: CASTPWGPRLSGNTIYF
cdr3_nt: TGTGCCAGCACCCCTTGGGGGCCTCGCCTCTCTGGAAACACCATATATTTT
d_call: .
v_call: TRBV12-3/TRBV12-4
j_call: TRBJ1-3
clone_size: many

cdr3_aa: CASSLGLGGGYEQFF
cdr3_nt: TGTGCCAGCAGTCTCGGACTAGGGGGAGGCTATGAGCAGTTCTTC
d_call: .
v_call: TRBV28
j_call: TRBJ2-1
clone_size: few

cdr3_aa: CASREGGGIGNEQFF
cdr3_nt: TGCGCCAGCAGGGAGGGAGGGGGCATTGGCAATGAGCAGTTCTTC
d_call: .
v_call: TRBV5-1
j_call: TRBJ2-1
clone_size: .

cdr3_aa: CASSEREKGPRTDTQYF
cdr3_nt: TGTGCCAGCAGCGAGCGGGAGAAGGGACCCCGCACAGATACGCAGTATTTT
d_call: TRBD2
v_call: TRBV6-1
j_call: TRBJ2-3
clone_size: many

cdr3_aa: CASRTTGATEAFF
cdr3_nt: TGTGCCAGTAGAACTACAGGGGCCACTGAAGCTTTCTTT
d_call: TRBD1
v_call: TRBV19
j_call: TRBJ1-1
clone_size: .